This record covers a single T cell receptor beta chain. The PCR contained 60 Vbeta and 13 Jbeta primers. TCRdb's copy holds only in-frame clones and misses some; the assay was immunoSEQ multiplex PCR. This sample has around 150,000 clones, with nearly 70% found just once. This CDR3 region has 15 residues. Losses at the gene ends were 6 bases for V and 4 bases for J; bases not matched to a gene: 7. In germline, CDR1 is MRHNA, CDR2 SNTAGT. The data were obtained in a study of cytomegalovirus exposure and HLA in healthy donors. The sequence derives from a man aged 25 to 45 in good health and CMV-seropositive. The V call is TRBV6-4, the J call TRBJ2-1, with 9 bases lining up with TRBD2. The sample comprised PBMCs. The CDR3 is CASSLDTSGYNEQFF. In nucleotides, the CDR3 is TGTGCCAGCAGCCTTGATACTAGCGGGTACAATGAGCAGTTCTTC.